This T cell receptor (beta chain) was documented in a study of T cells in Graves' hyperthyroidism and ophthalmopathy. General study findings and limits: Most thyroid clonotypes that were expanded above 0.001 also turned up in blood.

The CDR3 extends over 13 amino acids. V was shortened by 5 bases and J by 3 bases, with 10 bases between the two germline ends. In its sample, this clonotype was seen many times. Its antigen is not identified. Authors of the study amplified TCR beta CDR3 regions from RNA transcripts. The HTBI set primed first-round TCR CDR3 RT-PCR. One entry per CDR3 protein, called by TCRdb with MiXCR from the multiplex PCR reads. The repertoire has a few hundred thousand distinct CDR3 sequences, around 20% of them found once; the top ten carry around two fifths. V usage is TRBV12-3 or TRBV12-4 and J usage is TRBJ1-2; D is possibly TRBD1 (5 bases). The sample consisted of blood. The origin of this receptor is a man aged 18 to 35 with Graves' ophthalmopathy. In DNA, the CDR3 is TGTGCCAGCAGTCCCGACAGCTACTATGGCTACACCTTC. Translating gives CASSPDSYYGYTF.